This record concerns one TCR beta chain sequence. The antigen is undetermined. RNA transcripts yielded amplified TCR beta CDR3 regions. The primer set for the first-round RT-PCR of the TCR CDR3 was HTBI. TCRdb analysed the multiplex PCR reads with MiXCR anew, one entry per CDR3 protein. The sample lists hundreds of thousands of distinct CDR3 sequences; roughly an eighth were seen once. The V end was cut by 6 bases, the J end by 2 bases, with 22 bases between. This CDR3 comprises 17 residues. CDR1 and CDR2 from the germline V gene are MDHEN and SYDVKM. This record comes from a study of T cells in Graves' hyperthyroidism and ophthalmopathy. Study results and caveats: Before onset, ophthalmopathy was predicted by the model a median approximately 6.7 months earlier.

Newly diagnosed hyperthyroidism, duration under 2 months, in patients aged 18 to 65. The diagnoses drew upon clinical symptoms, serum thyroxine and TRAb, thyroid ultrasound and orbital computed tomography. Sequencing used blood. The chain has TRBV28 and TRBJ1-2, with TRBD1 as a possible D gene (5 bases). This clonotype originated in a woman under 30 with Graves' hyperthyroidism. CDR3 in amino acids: CASSPAGGSVQNYGYTF. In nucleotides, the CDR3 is TGTGCCAGCAGCCCAGCGGGGGGGTCAGTACAAAACTATGGCTACACCTTC.